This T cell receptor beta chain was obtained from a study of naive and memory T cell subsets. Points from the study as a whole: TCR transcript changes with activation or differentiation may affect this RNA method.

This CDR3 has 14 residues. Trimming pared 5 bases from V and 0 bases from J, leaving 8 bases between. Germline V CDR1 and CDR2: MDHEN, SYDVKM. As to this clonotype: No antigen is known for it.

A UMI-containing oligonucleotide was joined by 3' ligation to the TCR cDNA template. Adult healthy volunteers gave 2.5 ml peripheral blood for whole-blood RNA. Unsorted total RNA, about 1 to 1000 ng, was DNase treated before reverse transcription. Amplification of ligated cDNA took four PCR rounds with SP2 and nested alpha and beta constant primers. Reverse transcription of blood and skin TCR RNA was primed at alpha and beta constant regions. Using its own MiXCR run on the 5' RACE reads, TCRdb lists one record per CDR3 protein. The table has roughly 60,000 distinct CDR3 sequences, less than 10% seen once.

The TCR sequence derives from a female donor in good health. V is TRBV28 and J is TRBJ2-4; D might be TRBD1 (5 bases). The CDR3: CASSPTAAKNIQYF. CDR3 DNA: TGTGCCAGCAGTCCGACAGCAGCCAAAAACATTCAGTACTTC.